What follows are 30 T cell receptor beta chains derived from one specimen sequenced in a study of early T cells in non-severe SARS-CoV-2 infection. TCRdb re-derived calls from the 5' RACE reads in MiXCR, one entry per CDR3 protein. The sample consists of tens of thousands of distinct CDR3 sequences, approximately 14% of them appearing once. Material: whole blood. All receptors derive from an adult who was a healthcare worker with PCR-confirmed SARS-CoV-2 infection or an uninfected control (not recorded which).

The chain joins TRBV7-9 to TRBJ1-5, with D unclear. The CDR3 totals 13 residues. Trimming pared 5 bases from V and 5 bases from J, leaving 10 bases between. CDR1 and CDR2 (germline): SEHNR, FQNEAQ (reference sequence). The DNA of the CDR3 is TGTGCCAGCAGCGAATGGGAGGATCAGCCCCAGCATTTT. Translation: CASSEWEDQPQHF.

This clonotype showed up just a few times. The CDR3 loop reads CASSPGGPYNEQFF. For the CDR3, the DNA is TGTGCCAGCAGCCCGGGGGGGCCCTACAATGAGCAGTTCTTC. The gene calls are TRBV7-2 and TRBJ2-1; 8 nucleotides match TRBD2. V was clipped by 5 bases and J by 2 bases; unmatched bases: 2. The germline V gene has CDR1 SGHTA and CDR2 FQGNSA. This CDR3 contains 14 residues.

The chain combines TRBV28 with TRBJ2-7, with 9 bases lining up with TRBD1. Germline V gene data show CDR1 as MDHEN and CDR2 as SYDVKM. With 5 bases clipped from V and 5 bases from J, the junction kept 10 bases outside the gene matches. The CDR3 sequence is 15 residues long. The CDR3 DNA follows: TGTGCCAGCAGTGCCCCCGGGACAGGGTCCCACGAGCAGTACTTC. This translates into CASSAPGTGSHEQYF. The variable domain in full, completed from reference TRBV28 and TRBJ2-7, reads DVKVTQSSRYLVKRTGEKVFLECVQDMDHENMFWYRQDPGLGLRLIYFSYDVKMKEKGDIPEGYSVSREKKERFSLILESASTNQTSMYLCASSAPGTGSHEQYFGPGTRLTVT.

This sequence joins TRBV20-1 and TRBJ2-3; perhaps TRBD1 as D (5 bases). V lost 8 bases and J 1 base, leaving 16 bases between the germline ends. Germline CDR1 DFQATT, CDR2 SNEGSKA (reference sequence). This CDR3 comprises 14 residues. The CDR3 nucleotides are TGCAGTACATACCAGGGTTGGGGCACAGATACGCAGTATTTT. This translates into CSTYQGWGTDTQYF.

This clonotype was counted many times. The chain links TRBV20-1 to TRBJ1-4; no definite D call. V shed 6 bases and J shed 4 bases, with 15 bases lying between them. The CDR3 contains 14 residues. Germline CDR1 is DFQATT and CDR2 is SNEGSKA (reference sequence). The CDR3: CSALNAGSNEKLFF. DNA for the CDR3: TGCAGTGCCCTTAATGCGGGTAGTAATGAAAAACTGTTTTTT.

The chain has TRBV11-2 and TRBJ2-7, with TRBD1 matching 10 bases. CDR1 and CDR2 from the germline V gene are SGHAT and FQNNGV. The V and J ends lost 7 bases and 9 bases, in that order; junction bases with no gene match: 12. The CDR3 length is 14 residues. The CDR3 reads CASNIGTGVGRQYF. Written as DNA, the CDR3 is TGTGCCAGCAACATCGGGACAGGGGTGGGAAGGCAGTACTTC.

This clonotype was observed at least ten times. V is TRBV12-3 or TRBV12-4 and J is TRBJ2-1, with TRBD2 matching 7 bases. This CDR3 has 15 residues. V shed 3 bases, J shed 5 bases, and the junction held 7 bases outside the gene matches. Written as DNA, the CDR3 is TGTGCCAGCAGTTTTGGTCCAGCGGGGAACAATGAGCAGTTCTTC. Its protein product is CASSFGPAGNNEQFF.

The chain uses TRBV28 and TRBJ2-7, with 8 bases fitting TRBD1. CDR3 length: 14 amino acids. With 10 bases clipped from V and 4 bases from J, the junction kept 12 bases outside the gene matches. CDR1 MDHEN and CDR2 SYDVKM come from the germline V gene. CDR3 sequence reads: CATRPGGPPYEQYF. The CDR3 nucleotides read TGTGCCACCCGCCCAGGGGGCCCCCCTTACGAGCAGTACTTC.

This clonotype was counted a few times. V is TRBV10-3 and J is TRBJ2-3; D remains unclear. V was shortened by 11 bases and J by 2 bases, with 20 bases between the two germline ends. The CDR3 length is 15 residues. The germline V gene has CDR1 ENHRY and CDR2 SYGVKD. The CDR3 region is CAARSSGHPTDTQYF. CDR3 DNA sequence: TGTGCCGCGAGGAGCTCGGGCCACCCCACAGATACGCAGTATTTT.

The J gene is TRBJ2-1, the V gene TRBV6-5; 10 nucleotides line up with TRBD2. Germline CDR1 is MNHEY and CDR2 is SVGAGI. The CDR3 has 14 amino acids. V shed 8 bases, J shed 6 bases, and the junction held 7 bases outside the gene matches. The CDR3 DNA reads as TGTGCCAGCCATAGACTAGCGGGTCTCAATGAGCAGTTCTTC. Protein: CASHRLAGLNEQFF.

The sample holds many counts of this clonotype. The V gene is TRBV29-1, the J gene TRBJ1-1, with D possibly being TRBD1 (5 bases). Trimming took 6 bases from V and 1 from J, leaving 12 bases between them. The CDR3 totals 13 residues. The germline V gene encodes CDR1 SQVTM and CDR2 ANQGSEA. The CDR3 region is CSVGRGANTEAFF. CDR3 DNA: TGCAGCGTGGGTCGGGGCGCGAACACTGAAGCTTTCTTT.

This clonotype was found many times. The rearrangement uses TRBV9 and TRBJ2-1, with D possibly being TRBD1 or TRBD2 (6 bases each). V shed 1 base and J shed 8 bases, with 13 bases lying between them. The germline gives CDR1 SGDLS, CDR2 YYNGEE. The CDR3 length is 14 residues. CDR3 bases: TGTGCCAGCAGCGTAAGGGGGGCCTTGGATGAGCAGTTCTTC. This gives the protein CASSVRGALDEQFF.

This clonotype was observed a few times. The V gene is TRBV7-9, the J gene TRBJ1-4; D remains unclear. V was cut by 5 bases and J by 8 bases, with 18 bases left in between. Germline CDR1 reads SEHNR; CDR2 reads FQNEAQ (reference sequence). CDR3 length: 15 residues. The CDR3 reads CASSPLTRNGEKLFF. The CDR3 region has the DNA TGTGCCAGCAGCCCCCTGACGAGGAATGGGGAAAAACTGTTTTTT.

This chain joins TRBV28 and TRBJ2-3; D uncertain. V dropped 6 bases and J dropped 0 bases, with 7 bases sitting between them. This CDR3 spans 13 amino acids. CDR1 MDHEN and CDR2 SYDVKM come from the germline V gene. CDR3 nucleotides: TGTGCCAGCAGCCAGACTAGCACAGATACGCAGTATTTT. Its translation is CASSQTSTDTQYF.

In this sample, this clonotype turned up many times. This chain joins TRBV14 and TRBJ1-1; D unresolved. Germline V gene data show CDR1 as SGHDN and CDR2 as FVKESK. The germline V and J ends were trimmed by 4 bases and 3 bases, with 9 bases remaining between them. This CDR3 contains 13 residues. The CDR3 sequence is CASSRREYTEAFF. DNA of the CDR3: TGTGCCAGCAGCCGCCGGGAGTACACTGAAGCTTTCTTT.

The chain carries TRBV6-5 and TRBJ1-2; 8 nucleotides agree with TRBD1. The V gene end was trimmed by 1 base and the J gene end by 2 bases; junction bases not matched to a gene: 3. Germline loops: CDR1 MNHEY, CDR2 SVGAGI. CDR3 length: 15 residues. CDR3 residues: CASSYLAGGNYGYTF. For the CDR3, the DNA is TGTGCCAGCAGTTACTTGGCAGGGGGCAACTATGGCTACACCTTC.

This clonotype was seen a handful of times. This chain joins TRBV20-1 and TRBJ2-2; D unresolved. There are 14 residues in the CDR3. Trimming took off 0 bases at V and 3 bases at J, with 8 bases between the two ends. Germline V lookup: CDR1 DFQATT, CDR2 SNEGSKA (reference sequence). The chain's CDR3 is CSARDFTDTGELFF. Here the CDR3 DNA reads TGCAGTGCTAGAGATTTCACAGACACCGGGGAGCTGTTTTTT.

The chain couples TRBV20-1 to TRBJ2-5; no definite D call. Germline V lookup: CDR1 DFQATT, CDR2 SNEGSKA (reference sequence). Deletions cut 5 bases from V and 4 bases from J, with 20 bases between. CDR3 length: 15 amino acids. CDR3 in DNA: TGCAGTGCTCAAAACCCCAAGGGCGCCAGAGAGACCCAGTACTTC. Amino acids: CSAQNPKGARETQYF.

This clonotype occurred many times. The chain employs TRBV9 and TRBJ2-6, with 8 bases lining up with TRBD1. Trimming took 4 bases from V and 1 from J; bases not matched to a gene: 7. CDR3 size: 17 residues. The germline gives CDR1 SGDLS, CDR2 YYNGEE. CDR3 coding DNA: TGTGCCAGCAGCTTCCCGGGACAGGTATCTGGGGCCAACGTCCTGACTTTC. Translated: CASSFPGQVSGANVLTF. Based on the CDR3 plus reference TRBV9 and TRBJ2-6, the full variable domain is DSGVTQTPKHLITATGQRVTLRCSPRSGDLSVYWYQQSLDQGLQFLIQYYNGEERAKGNILERFSAQQFPDLHSELNLSSLELGDSALYFCASSFPGQVSGANVLTFGAGSRLTVL.

The chain couples TRBV28 to TRBJ1-1, with 7 bases aligning to TRBD1. With 6 bases clipped from V and 4 bases from J, the junction kept 11 bases outside the gene matches. Germline lookup yields CDR1 MDHEN and CDR2 SYDVKM. CDR3 length: 15 amino acids. The CDR3 loop is CASRPNRGPATEAFF. The CDR3 nucleotides read TGTGCCAGCAGACCGAACAGGGGACCGGCCACTGAAGCTTTCTTT.

This clonotype was observed a few times. The V gene is TRBV20-1, the J gene TRBJ2-1, with 7 bases lining up with TRBD2. Germline V CDR1 and CDR2: DFQATT, SNEGSKA (reference sequence). The length of the CDR3 is 14 residues. Trimming cost V 6 bases and J 4 bases; bases outside gene matches: 9. The DNA for the CDR3 is TGCAGTGCCCCTCCCTGGCGGGGGTACAATGAGCAGTTCTTC. This gives the protein CSAPPWRGYNEQFF.

This clonotype turned up a few times. V usage is TRBV14 and J usage is TRBJ2-1; D remains ambiguous. CDR1 SGHDN and CDR2 FVKESK come from the germline V gene. This CDR3 has 15 residues. V lost 1 base and J 5 bases, leaving 12 bases between the germline ends. The CDR3 sequence is CASSQGLIANNEQFF. As DNA, the CDR3 is TGTGCCAGCAGCCAAGGTCTTATAGCAAACAATGAGCAGTTCTTC. Together with reference TRBV14 and TRBJ2-1, the CDR3 gives the full variable domain: EAGVTQFPSHSVIEKGQTVTLRCDPISGHDNLYWYRRVMGKEIKFLLHFVKESKQDESGMPNNRFLAERTGGTYSTLKVQPAELEDSGVYFCASSQGLIANNEQFFGPGTRLTVL.

The J gene is TRBJ1-2, the V gene TRBV6-2 or TRBV6-3; TRBD1 aligns across 8 bases. Germline CDR1 is MNHEY and CDR2 is SVGEGT. J was trimmed by 7 bases and V by 6 bases; bases with no gene match: 7. This CDR3 has 13 amino acids. The CDR3 spells CASRTGQGLGYTF. In DNA form, the CDR3 reads TGTGCCAGCAGGACAGGACAGGGACTTGGCTACACCTTC.

This chain connects TRBV28 to TRBJ2-1, with 8 bases lining up with TRBD2. Per the germline V gene, CDR1 is MDHEN and CDR2 is SYDVKM. J was trimmed by 4 bases and V by 3 bases; bases with no gene match: 2. The CDR3 totals 14 residues. Here the CDR3 reads CASSFSGAYNEQFF. CDR3 nucleotides: TGTGCCAGCAGTTTTAGCGGGGCTTACAATGAGCAGTTCTTC.

This clonotype has more than one count but fewer than ten. V and J are TRBV3-1 and TRBJ1-4, with D unresolved. Trimming cost V 4 bases and J 4 bases, with 22 bases left between them. This CDR3 contains 18 residues. Germline V lookup: CDR1 LGHDT, CDR2 YNNKEL (reference sequence). In nucleotides, the CDR3 is TGTGCCAGCAGCCGGCGGTGGATGAGGGTTGAAAATAATGAAAAACTGTTTTTT. Translated: CASSRRWMRVENNEKLFF.

The chain has TRBV11-2 and TRBJ2-3, with TRBD2 matching 9 bases. The CDR3 runs 17 residues. After removal of 2 bases from V and 5 bases from J, the junction contained 11 bases not matched to a gene. From germline, CDR1 is SGHAT and CDR2 FQNNGV. CDR3 protein: CASSLSAGGPQLDTQYF. The CDR3 region has the DNA TGTGCCAGCAGCTTAAGCGCGGGGGGGCCTCAATTAGATACGCAGTATTTT.

There are many counts of this clonotype. CDR3 residues: CASSLMSSGNTIYF. The CDR3 DNA reads TGCGCCAGCAGCTTGATGAGCTCTGGAAACACCATATATTTT. This sequence joins TRBV5-1 and TRBJ1-3; D is ambiguous. Per the germline V gene, CDR1 is SGHRS and CDR2 is YFSETQ. The germline V and J ends were trimmed by 1 base and 0 bases, with 5 bases remaining between them. The CDR3 extends over 14 amino acids.

The chain couples TRBV9 to TRBJ2-2; D is tentatively TRBD1 or TRBD2 (5 bases each). Germline-derived CDR1 and CDR2 are SGDLS and YYNGEE. Deletions cut 1 base from V and 1 base from J, with 8 bases between. There are 15 residues in the CDR3. CDR3 nucleotides: TGTGCCAGCAGCGTACTGGGGGAGAACACCGGGGAGCTGTTTTTT. This encodes CASSVLGENTGELFF.

This clonotype was seen more than once but under ten times. As DNA, the CDR3 is TGTGCCAGCAAGAAGGGCGGGAACACTGAAGCTTTCTTT. It encodes CASKKGGNTEAFF. The chain combines TRBV28 with TRBJ1-1; no clear D gene. V lost 7 bases, J lost 1 base, and 10 bases lay in between. Per germline, CDR1 MDHEN and CDR2 SYDVKM. CDR3 length: 13 residues.

This clonotype turned up a few times. This sequence joins TRBV29-1 and TRBJ2-2, with a possible D match to TRBD1 (5 bases). Germline-derived CDR1 and CDR2 are SQVTM and ANQGSEA. The length of the CDR3 is 12 residues. Trimming took off 6 bases at V and 5 bases at J, with 10 bases between the two ends. The CDR3 sequence is CSVNQGTGELFF. CDR3 nucleotides: TGCAGCGTCAATCAGGGTACCGGGGAGCTGTTTTTT.